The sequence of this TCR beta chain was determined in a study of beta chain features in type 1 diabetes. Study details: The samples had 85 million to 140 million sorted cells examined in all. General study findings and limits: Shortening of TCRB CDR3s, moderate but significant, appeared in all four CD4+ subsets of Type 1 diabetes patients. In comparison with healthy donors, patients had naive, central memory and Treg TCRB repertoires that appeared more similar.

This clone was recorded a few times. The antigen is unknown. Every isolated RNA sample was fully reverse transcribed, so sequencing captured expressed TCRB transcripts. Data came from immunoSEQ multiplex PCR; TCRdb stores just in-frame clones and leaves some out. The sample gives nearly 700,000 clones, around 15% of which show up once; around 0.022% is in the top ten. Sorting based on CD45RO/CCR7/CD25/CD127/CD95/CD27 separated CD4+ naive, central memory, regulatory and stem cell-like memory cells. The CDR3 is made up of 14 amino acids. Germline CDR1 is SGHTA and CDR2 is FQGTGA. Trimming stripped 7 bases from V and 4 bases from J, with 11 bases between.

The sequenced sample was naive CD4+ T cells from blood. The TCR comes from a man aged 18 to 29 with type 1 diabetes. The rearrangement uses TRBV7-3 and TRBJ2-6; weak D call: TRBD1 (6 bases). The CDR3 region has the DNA TGTGCCAGCACTACAGGGCAGGGGGCCAACGTCCTGACTTTC. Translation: CASTTGQGANVLTF.